This T cell receptor (beta chain) originates from a study of T cells in Graves' hyperthyroidism and ophthalmopathy. Study as a whole: Any treatment followed the collection of peripheral blood at initial diagnosis.

General study results and limits: Blood also held most thyroid clonotypes expanded beyond 0.001.

CDR3 length: 11 residues. V lost 5 bases, J lost 4 bases, and 8 bases lay in between. Germline-derived CDR1 and CDR2 are SQVTM and ANQGSEA. Exclusion criteria comprised uncontrolled infection, other autoimmune disease, pregnancy or lactation. Amplified TCR beta CDR3 regions derived from RNA transcripts. RT-PCR in the first round (using the HTBI primer set) targeted the TCR CDR3. TCRdb fed the multiplex PCR reads into MiXCR, producing one record per CDR3 protein. This repertoire shows 500,000 to 550,000 distinct CDR3 sequences, less than 25% found once; its top ten account for 26%. This clonotype was seen repeatedly, ten times or more. Its cognate antigen is unknown.

The chain joins TRBV29-1 to TRBJ1-1; D is uncertain. This clonotype was obtained from a man between 18 and 29 years old with Graves' hyperthyroidism. Sequenced material: blood. In DNA form, the CDR3 reads TGCAGCGTTCCGACGATCACTGAAGCTTTCTTT. Its protein product is CSVPTITEAFF.